This T cell receptor (beta chain) is from a study of cytomegalovirus exposure and HLA in healthy donors. Despite likely unrecorded immune exposures, the donors were nominally healthy at the time of sampling. In the PCR, 60 Vbeta and 13 Jbeta primers were used. Here immunoSEQ multiplex PCR was the method, and the copy in TCRdb shows in-frame clones only, minus some. Of approximately 170,000 clones listed, around three quarters are singletons. Note on this clone: Its antigen is unidentified.

Study-level results: The study labeled 164 TCR beta chains cytomegalovirus-associated. Upon later analysis, TCR association rates were observed to vary by HLA locus, being highest for DRB1 and lowest for HLA-C. It emerged from a later analysis that several of the most significant clusters appeared to be linked to common viral pathogens.

This CDR3 has 16 amino acids. Per the germline V gene, CDR1 is LNHNV and CDR2 is YYDKDF (reference sequence). Trimming shortened V by 0 bases and J by 5 bases, and 13 bases separated the two germline ends. The sample consisted of PBMCs. This sequence joins TRBV15 and TRBJ2-2; maybe TRBD1 (5 bases). The sequence was obtained from a woman aged 35 to 49 in good health and CMV-seronegative. CDR3 nucleotides: TGTGCCACCAGCAGAGATGCAGGGCAGTGGACCGGGGAGCTGTTTTTT. Its translation is CATSRDAGQWTGELFF. The entire variable domain, with the rest obtained from reference TRBV15 and TRBJ2-2, is as follows: DAMVIQNPRYQVTQFGKPVTLSCSQTLNHNVMYWYQQKSSQAPKLLFHYYDKDFNNEADTPDNFQSRRPNTSFCFLDIRSPGLGDTAMYLCATSRDAGQWTGELFFGEGSRLTVL.